One sample yielded the 28 T cell receptor beta chains listed below, sequenced in a study of blood T cells in healthy people across ages. For the second PCR, which ran for about 7 to 11 cycles, a sample-barcoded 5' primer and a J-beta primer mix were used. TCRdb redid the calling of the 5' RACE reads with MiXCR, one entry per CDR3 protein. The data show about 580,000 distinct CDR3 sequences, more than 45% seen once. The sequencing input was blood. The receptors shown here come from a man at least 80 years old in good health.

V and J are TRBV3-1 and TRBJ2-7, with 8 bases matching TRBD2. The germline gives CDR1 LGHDT, CDR2 YNNKEL (reference sequence). CDR3 length equals 19 residues. Unmatched junction bases numbered 13, after V lost 0 bases and J lost 0 bases. The CDR3 DNA sequence: TGTGCCAGCAGCCAAGAAGTGGATAGCGGGATGCCACCCTCCTACGAGCAGTACTTC. Translating it yields CASSQEVDSGMPPSYEQYF.

This clonotype showed up just a few times. The J gene is TRBJ1-1, the V gene TRBV20-1, with 7 bases identical to TRBD1. V shed 3 bases, J shed 4 bases, and the junction held 5 bases outside the gene matches. This CDR3 comprises 13 residues. The germline gives CDR1 DFQATT, CDR2 SNEGSKA (reference sequence). The chain's CDR3 is CSARTGYGTEAFF. The CDR3 DNA follows: TGCAGTGCTAGGACAGGGTATGGCACTGAAGCTTTCTTT.

This clonotype was detected a few times. The V and J genes are TRBV7-2 and TRBJ2-1, with D possibly TRBD2 on 5 matching bases. Per germline, CDR1 SGHTA and CDR2 FQGNSA. The CDR3 is made up of 15 amino acids. V was cut by 5 bases and J by 5 bases, with 16 bases left in between. This CDR3 is CASSPQIAGNNEQFF. Here the CDR3 DNA reads TGTGCCAGCAGCCCCCAGATCGCGGGCAACAATGAGCAGTTCTTC.

This clonotype is a singleton in its sample. The chain combines TRBV10-3 with TRBJ2-5; D gene ambiguous. The CDR3 length is 13 residues. Trimming removed 6 bases from V and 2 bases from J, with 10 bases in between. Germline V gene sequence: CDR1 ENHRY, CDR2 SYGVKD. Here the CDR3 DNA reads TGTGCCATCAGAGATGGGTATCAAGAGACCCAGTACTTC. Translating it yields CAIRDGYQETQYF.

The chain has TRBV10-3 and TRBJ2-3; no clear D gene. The CDR3 is 14 residues long. Looked up from germline, CDR1 is ENHRY and CDR2 is SYGVKD. V lost 4 bases to trimming and J lost 2 bases, with 10 bases between them. The CDR3, as DNA: TGTGCCATCAGTGGTCCCAGCCCCACAGATACGCAGTATTTT. It encodes CAISGPSPTDTQYF.

Written as DNA, the CDR3 is TGTGCCAGCAGCGTAGGAGGGGCGGGTCGAGAGACCCAGTACTTC. It codes for CASSVGGAGRETQYF. This chain connects TRBV9 to TRBJ2-5; D may be TRBD1 or TRBD2 (5 bases each). The CDR3 is 15 amino acids. CDR1 is SGDLS, CDR2 YYNGEE, per germline. V was clipped by 0 bases and J by 4 bases, with 13 bases between them.

A few counts support this clonotype. This chain uses TRBV27 with TRBJ2-3; 7 bases are a match to TRBD1. CDR3 length: 13 residues. The J segment lost 6 bases and the V segment lost 6 bases, leaving 6 bases of the junction unmatched. The germline V gene encodes CDR1 MNHEY and CDR2 SMNVEV (reference sequence). The CDR3 nucleotides read TGTGCCAGCAGCCCAGGACAGGAGGATACGCAGTATTTT. Residues: CASSPGQEDTQYF.

Details on this clonotype: At one end, the junction sequence differs from germline, possibly due to a read error. The rearrangement joins TRBV12-3 or TRBV12-4 to TRBJ2-7; 7 bases map to TRBD1. The CDR3 has 14 residues. The CDR3 is CASSVAGGSYEQYF. The CDR3 coding sequence is TGTGCCAGCAGTGTAGCAGGGGGCTCCTACGAGCAGTACTTC.

J is TRBJ2-1 and V is TRBV6-2 or TRBV6-3; D may be TRBD1 or TRBD2 (6 bases each). Between the trimmed V and J ends, which lost 8 bases and 11 bases, there was a span of 16 bases. Germline CDR1 reads MNHEY; CDR2 reads SVGEGT. This CDR3 is built from 12 residues. The CDR3 bases are TGTGCCAGCCAAACGGGGGCCCCAAAGCAGTTCTTC. Its protein is CASQTGAPKQFF.

This clonotype was seen only a few times. V is TRBV7-2 and J is TRBJ1-6; TRBD1 might be the D (6 bases). The CDR3 is 16 amino acids. Looked up from germline, CDR1 is SGHTA and CDR2 is FQGNSA. V lost 1 base to trimming and J lost 11 bases, with 18 bases between them. The CDR3 DNA reads as TGTGCCAGCAGCTTAGAGGGGACAAGGGTGGGGGCACCCCTCCACTTT. Amino acids: CASSLEGTRVGAPLHF.

This clonotype was seen a handful of times. This may arise from a read error, as a much more abundant clone is one base away. The rearrangement links TRBV6-6 to TRBJ2-5; D may be TRBD1 (7 bases). The CDR3 extends over 14 amino acids. CDR1 is MNHNY and CDR2 is SVGAGI in the germline V gene (reference sequence). V was cut by 6 bases and J by 11 bases, with 22 bases left in between. CDR3 sequence reads: CASSRGTALNEQYF. Written as DNA, the CDR3 is TGTGCCAGCAGCCGCGGGACAGCCCTCAATGAGCAGTACTTC.

The rearrangement uses TRBV4-1 and TRBJ1-2; D perhaps matches TRBD1 (6 bases). This CDR3 comprises 13 residues. CDR1 MGHRA and CDR2 YSYEKL come from the germline V gene. Trimming stripped 4 bases from V and 7 bases from J, with 13 bases between. The CDR3 coding sequence is TGCGCCAGCAGCCCCGACAGGCTTGGTGGCTACACCTTC. This gives the protein CASSPDRLGGYTF.

This clonotype was observed a handful of times. With a much larger clone just one base away, this may be a read error. This chain links TRBV29-1 with TRBJ2-1; no reliable D call. The end of the DNA is better explained by TRBJ2-7, so the J call may be wrong. The CDR3 extends over 13 amino acids. Germline loops: CDR1 SQVTM, CDR2 ANQGSEA. The CDR3: CSVTQDSYNEQYF. The DNA of the CDR3 is TGCAGCGTCACTCAAGACTCCTACAATGAGCAGTACTTC.

This clonotype was seen a handful of times. The rearrangement uses TRBV20-1 and TRBJ2-3; 14 positions match TRBD2. Per the germline V gene, CDR1 is DFQATT and CDR2 is SNEGSKA (reference sequence). The CDR3 length is 17 residues. V trimming: 6 bases; J trimming: 6 bases; junction bases outside the gene matches: 14. In DNA form, the CDR3 reads TGCAGTGCCCCCGGGAGGGGACTAGCGGGGGTCAAGGATACGCAGTATTTT. Its protein is CSAPGRGLAGVKDTQYF.

V and J are TRBV4-1 and TRBJ2-7, with 8 nucleotides matching TRBD1. After removal of 0 bases from V and 2 bases from J, the junction contained 3 bases not matched to a gene. The CDR3 totals 15 residues. CDR1 and CDR2 from the germline V gene are MGHRA and YSYEKL. DNA of the CDR3: TGCGCCAGCAGCCAAGATCAGGGGGCCCCCTACGAGCAGTACTTC. This sequence encodes CASSQDQGAPYEQYF.

The sample holds a few counts of this clonotype. The chain combines TRBV20-1 with TRBJ2-3; perhaps TRBD2 as D (6 bases). This CDR3 contains 13 residues. The germline V gene encodes CDR1 DFQATT and CDR2 SNEGSKA (reference sequence). Trimming took off 6 bases at V and 6 bases at J, with 16 bases between the two ends. CDR3 protein: CSAPLSLADTQYF. CDR3 DNA: TGCAGTGCCCCGCTAAGCCTAGCGGATACGCAGTATTTT.

As regards this clonotype: Given a much more abundant clone one base away, this may be a read error. CDR3 sequence reads: CSAQGTSGTYGQYF. CDR3 DNA sequence: TGCAGCGCCCAAGGGACTAGCGGGACCTACGGGCAGTACTTC. The chain uses TRBV29-1 and TRBJ2-7, with 13 bases matching TRBD2. Germline lookup yields CDR1 SQVTM and CDR2 ANQGSEA. The CDR3 length is 14 residues.

The chain carries TRBV6-1 and TRBJ1-4; 9 nucleotides agree with TRBD1. This CDR3 has 18 amino acids. V lost 9 bases and J lost 8; bases outside the gene matches: 22. From germline, CDR1 is MNHNS and CDR2 SASEGT. The CDR3 DNA sequence: TGTGCCAGGCCCCGGGACAGGGAAGAAGTGAGGGGTGAGGAAAAACTGTTTTTT. Its protein product is CARPRDREEVRGEEKLFF.

This clonotype was counted a few times. V is TRBV2 and J is TRBJ2-7, with D possibly being TRBD1 (6 bases). The CDR3 sequence is 16 residues long. V lost 5 bases and J 1 base, leaving 18 bases between the germline ends. The germline gives CDR1 SNHLY, CDR2 FYNNEI. The CDR3: CASSYRSGTQSYEQYF. Written as DNA, the CDR3 is TGTGCCAGCAGTTATCGATCCGGGACACAGTCCTACGAGCAGTACTTC.

V is TRBV6-2 or TRBV6-3 and J is TRBJ1-6; a possible D gene is TRBD1 (6 bases). With 2 bases removed from V and 8 bases from J, the gap between germline ends came to 13 bases. Per germline, CDR1 MNHEY and CDR2 SVGEGT. The CDR3 runs to 15 residues. CDR3 sequence reads: CASSYRDTWDSPLHF. The DNA for the CDR3 is TGTGCCAGCAGTTACCGGGACACTTGGGATTCACCCCTCCACTTT.

This clonotype has only one observation. This chain uses TRBV20-1 with TRBJ2-3; weak D call: TRBD2 (5 bases). Trimming cost V 6 bases and J 7 bases, with 14 bases left between them. The CDR3 length is 12 residues. CDR1 and CDR2 from the germline V gene are DFQATT and SNEGSKA (reference sequence). The CDR3 coding sequence is TGCAGTGCCTCAGAGGGAGTTTATACGCAGTATTTT. Its translation is CSASEGVYTQYF.

This chain uses TRBV7-2 with TRBJ1-5, with 9 nucleotides matching TRBD1. After removal of 4 bases from V and 3 bases from J, the junction contained 7 bases not matched to a gene. The CDR3 spans 16 residues. CDR1 and CDR2 (germline): SGHTA, FQGNSA. The CDR3 region has the DNA TGTGCCAGCAGCTCGTCCGGGACAGGGTACAATCAGCCCCAGCATTTT. Encoded protein: CASSSSGTGYNQPQHF.

The chain joins TRBV7-2 to TRBJ1-1, with a possible D match to TRBD1 (6 bases). The CDR3 extends over 14 amino acids. CDR1 and CDR2 (germline): SGHTA, FQGNSA. Trimming removed 4 bases from V and 5 bases from J, with 14 bases in between. The DNA for the CDR3 is TGTGCCAGCAGCTCACAGGGTCTGGGGACTGAAGCTTTCTTT. Its translation: CASSSQGLGTEAFF.

A word on this clonotype: Germline and junction disagree at one end, which may indicate a read error. The chain is built from TRBV15 and TRBJ2-7; D is unresolved. The CDR3 has 14 amino acids. Germline V CDR1 and CDR2: LNHNV, YYDKDF (reference sequence). The CDR3 DNA is TGTGTCACCAGCAGAGGTTGGCAGTCCTACGAGCAGTACTTC. This sequence encodes CVTSRGWQSYEQYF.

In this sample, this clonotype turned up many times. The chain couples TRBV12-5 to TRBJ2-1, with no clear D. Germline lookup yields CDR1 LGHNT and CDR2 FRNRAP. This CDR3 region has 13 residues. With 6 bases removed from V and 6 bases from J, the gap between germline ends came to 12 bases. The CDR3 is CASGLDGSNEQFF. CDR3 nucleotide sequence: TGTGCTAGTGGACTGGACGGTTCCAATGAGCAGTTCTTC.

As regards this clonotype: The germline gene is not matched at one end of the junction; a read error may be the cause. V is TRBV12-3 or TRBV12-4 and J is TRBJ2-7; unclear D gene. The CDR3 extends over 15 amino acids. The CDR3 region has the DNA TGTGCCAGCGGTTTAGGCTCATTGAGCTCCTACGAGCAGTACTTC. Its protein is CASGLGSLSSYEQYF.

This clonotype was observed a few times. This chain connects TRBV7-2 to TRBJ1-2, with D tentatively TRBD1 (5 bases). The CDR3 contains 14 residues. CDR1 is SGHTA and CDR2 is FQGNSA in the germline V gene. Trimming stripped 1 base from V and 5 bases from J, with 11 bases between. CDR3 sequence: CASSLGWGGYGYTF. DNA for the CDR3: TGTGCCAGCAGCTTAGGTTGGGGCGGGTATGGCTACACCTTC.

J is TRBJ2-1 and V is TRBV6-5; TRBD1 or TRBD2 may be the D gene (5 bases each). CDR3 length: 16 residues. Germline values: CDR1 MNHEY, CDR2 SVGAGI. The V end was cut by 6 bases, the J end by 0 bases, with 15 bases between. The CDR3 is CASRSSEGSSYNEQFF. The CDR3 DNA is TGTGCCAGCAGATCGAGCGAGGGGAGCTCCTACAATGAGCAGTTCTTC.